The 5 T cell receptor beta chains below were found in one sample sequenced in a study of T cell clonotyping in hematopoietic cell transplantation. This table comes from immunoSEQ multiplex PCR, and its TCRdb copy is limited to in-frame clones, with some not included. The sample yields 28,000 or so clones, approximately 94% seen once. The sequenced sample was peripheral blood mononuclear cells. These receptors originate from a man over 45 in good health. Some clones in this sample may be carry-over from other donors' samples.

V gene TRBV6-4 combines with J gene TRBJ1-1; D not resolved. From germline, CDR1 is MRHNA and CDR2 SNTAGT. V gave up 4 bases and J gave up 0 bases, with 6 bases separating them. This CDR3 is 13 amino acids long. CDR3 sequence: CASSAEMNTEAFF. The CDR3 DNA sequence: TGTGCCAGCAGTGCGGAGATGAACACTGAAGCTTTCTTT.

The chain links TRBV18 to TRBJ1-2; D is unresolved. Germline assignment: CDR1 KGHSH and CDR2 LQKENI. The CDR3 runs 14 residues. Trimming took off 0 bases at V and 3 bases at J, with 8 bases between the two ends. CDR3 residues: CASSPPDRDYGYTF. CDR3 bases: TGTGCCAGCTCACCACCTGACCGAGACTATGGCTACACCTTC.

The chain recombines TRBV28 with TRBJ1-2; the D gene is possibly TRBD1 (5 bases). Germline V gene data show CDR1 as MDHEN and CDR2 as SYDVKM. Trimming took off 5 bases at V and 5 bases at J, with 12 bases between the two ends. This CDR3 is 13 amino acids long. The CDR3 loop is CASSPGTEYGYTF. The CDR3 DNA follows: TGTGCCAGCAGTCCCGGGACGGAATATGGCTACACCTTC.

V is TRBV28 and J is TRBJ1-2; D is unclear. The CDR3 has 13 residues. CDR1 is MDHEN, CDR2 SYDVKM, per germline. V was shortened by 6 bases and J by 4 bases, with 12 bases between the two germline ends. In nucleotides, the CDR3 is TGTGCCAGCAGCCCGGGCCGGCCCTATGGCTACACCTTC. This sequence encodes CASSPGRPYGYTF.

V gene TRBV5-1 combines with J gene TRBJ1-2; tentative D call: TRBD1 (6 bases). Per germline, CDR1 SGHRS and CDR2 YFSETQ. Trimming removed 1 base from V and 7 bases from J, with 14 bases in between. The CDR3 is 14 residues long. The CDR3: CASSLNRQDLGYTF. In DNA, the CDR3 is TGCGCCAGCAGCTTGAACCGACAGGATCTTGGCTACACCTTC.